The 2 T cell receptor beta chains below were found in one sample sequenced in a study of identical twins. One entry per CDR3 protein results from TCRdb running MiXCR on the 5' RACE reads. The repertoire includes about 890,000 distinct CDR3 sequences, around 12% of them detected once, and roughly 1.5% sits in the top ten. In addition, the sample was reused for a study of yellow fever vaccine responses in identical twins.

The sample comprised PBMCs. The origin of the receptors is a young woman in good health.

This clonotype occurred a few times. This sequence joins TRBV12-3 or TRBV12-4 and TRBJ2-4; the match to TRBD1 covers 11 bases. The CDR3 is 16 residues long. Trimming took 7 bases from V and 2 from J; bases not matched to a gene: 7. CDR3: CASTRDRGSSKNIQYF. DNA for the CDR3: TGTGCCAGCACCCGGGACAGGGGGTCTTCCAAAAACATTCAGTACTTC.

Many counts were recorded for this clonotype. The rearrangement joins TRBV24-1 to TRBJ2-1, with 10 nucleotides matching TRBD2. The V and J ends lost 1 base and 5 bases, in that order; junction bases with no gene match: 4. The CDR3 has 16 amino acids. Looked up from germline, CDR1 is KGHDR and CDR2 is SFDVKD. The CDR3 DNA is TGTGCCACCAGTGATTTAGCGGGGGGGTTCGACAATGAGCAGTTCTTC. Translating it yields CATSDLAGGFDNEQFF.